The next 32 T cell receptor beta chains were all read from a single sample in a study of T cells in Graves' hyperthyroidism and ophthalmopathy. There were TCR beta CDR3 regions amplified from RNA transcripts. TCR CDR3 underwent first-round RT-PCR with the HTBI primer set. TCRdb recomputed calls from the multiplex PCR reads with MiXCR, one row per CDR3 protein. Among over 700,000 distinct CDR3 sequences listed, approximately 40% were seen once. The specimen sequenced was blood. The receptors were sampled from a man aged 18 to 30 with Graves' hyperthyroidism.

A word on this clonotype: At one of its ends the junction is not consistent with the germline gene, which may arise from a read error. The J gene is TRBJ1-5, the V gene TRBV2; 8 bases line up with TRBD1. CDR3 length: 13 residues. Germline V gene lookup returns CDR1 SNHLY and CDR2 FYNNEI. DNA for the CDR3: TGTGCCGGCAGGGGGCAGCCGAATCAGCCCCAGCATTTT. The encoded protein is CAGRGQPNQPQHF.

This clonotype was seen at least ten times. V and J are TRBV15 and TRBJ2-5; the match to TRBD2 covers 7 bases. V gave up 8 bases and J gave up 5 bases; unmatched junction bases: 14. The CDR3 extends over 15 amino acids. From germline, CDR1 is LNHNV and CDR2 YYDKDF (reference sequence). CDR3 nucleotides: TGTGCCACCCGCGAGTCTAGGGCGGGAGAGGAGACCCAGTACTTC. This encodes CATRESRAGEETQYF.

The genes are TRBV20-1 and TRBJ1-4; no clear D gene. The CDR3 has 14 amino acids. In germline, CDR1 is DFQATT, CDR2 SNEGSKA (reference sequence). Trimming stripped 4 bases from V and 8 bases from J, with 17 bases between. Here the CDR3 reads CSAKSTDVWEKLFF. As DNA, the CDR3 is TGCAGTGCTAAATCCACGGACGTATGGGAAAAACTGTTTTTT.

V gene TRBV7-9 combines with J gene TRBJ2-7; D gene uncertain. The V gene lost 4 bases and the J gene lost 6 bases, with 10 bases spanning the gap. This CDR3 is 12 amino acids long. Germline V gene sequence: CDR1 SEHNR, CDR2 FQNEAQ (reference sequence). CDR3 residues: CASSSSGSEQYF. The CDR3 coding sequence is TGTGCCAGCAGCTCGTCTGGCTCCGAGCAGTACTTC.

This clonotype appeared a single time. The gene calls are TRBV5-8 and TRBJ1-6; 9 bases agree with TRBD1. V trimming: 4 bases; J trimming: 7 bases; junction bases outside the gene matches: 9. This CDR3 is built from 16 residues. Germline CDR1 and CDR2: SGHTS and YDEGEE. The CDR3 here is CASSNRGPYRNSPLHF. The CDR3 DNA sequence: TGTGCCAGCAGCAACAGGGGGCCGTATCGGAATTCACCCCTCCACTTT.

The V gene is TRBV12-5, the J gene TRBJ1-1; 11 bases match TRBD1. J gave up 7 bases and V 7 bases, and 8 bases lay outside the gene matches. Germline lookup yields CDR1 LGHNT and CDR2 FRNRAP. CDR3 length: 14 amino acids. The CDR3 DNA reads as TGTGCTAGTGCCGGGGGGACAGGGGGAAATGAAGCTTTCTTT. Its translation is CASAGGTGGNEAFF.

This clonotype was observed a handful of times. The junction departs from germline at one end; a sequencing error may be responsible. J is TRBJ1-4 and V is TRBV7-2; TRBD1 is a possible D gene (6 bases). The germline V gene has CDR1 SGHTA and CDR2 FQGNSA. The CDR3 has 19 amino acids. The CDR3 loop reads CASSLAGRQGRSSNEKLFF. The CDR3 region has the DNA TGTGCCAGCAGCCTAGCCGGGCGCCAGGGGAGGTCCTCTAATGAAAAACTGTTTTTT.

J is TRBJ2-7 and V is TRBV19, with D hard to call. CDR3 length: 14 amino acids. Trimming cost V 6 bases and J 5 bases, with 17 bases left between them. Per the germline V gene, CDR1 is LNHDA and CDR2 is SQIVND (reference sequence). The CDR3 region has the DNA TGTGCCAGTAGCAGCTTCCCTAGGATTGACGAGCAGTACTTC. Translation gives CASSSFPRIDEQYF.

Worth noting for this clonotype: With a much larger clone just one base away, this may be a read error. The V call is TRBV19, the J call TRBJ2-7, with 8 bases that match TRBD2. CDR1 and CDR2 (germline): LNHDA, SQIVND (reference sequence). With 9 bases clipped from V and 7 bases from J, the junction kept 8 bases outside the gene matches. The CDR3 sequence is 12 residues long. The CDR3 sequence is CASGGGREEQYF. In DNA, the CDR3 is TGTGCCAGCGGGGGGGGGCGCGAAGAGCAGTACTTC.

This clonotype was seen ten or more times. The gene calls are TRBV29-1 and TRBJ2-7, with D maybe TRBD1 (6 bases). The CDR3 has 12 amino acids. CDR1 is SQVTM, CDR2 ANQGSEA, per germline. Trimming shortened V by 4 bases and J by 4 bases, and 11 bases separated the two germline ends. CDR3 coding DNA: TGCAGCGTTGGGGACACCAAATACGAGCAGTACTTC. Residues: CSVGDTKYEQYF.

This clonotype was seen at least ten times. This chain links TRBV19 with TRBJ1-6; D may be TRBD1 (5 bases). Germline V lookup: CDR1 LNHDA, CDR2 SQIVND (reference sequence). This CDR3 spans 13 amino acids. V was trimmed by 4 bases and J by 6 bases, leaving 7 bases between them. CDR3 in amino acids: CASSTGGNSPLHF. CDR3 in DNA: TGTGCCAGTAGTACTGGGGGTAATTCACCCCTCCACTTT. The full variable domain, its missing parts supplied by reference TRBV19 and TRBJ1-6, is DGGITQSPKYLFRKEGQNVTLSCEQNLNHDAMYWYRQDPGQGLRLIYYSQIVNDFQKGDIAEGYSVSREKKESFPLTVTSAQKNPTAFYLCASSTGGNSPLHFGNGTRLTVT.

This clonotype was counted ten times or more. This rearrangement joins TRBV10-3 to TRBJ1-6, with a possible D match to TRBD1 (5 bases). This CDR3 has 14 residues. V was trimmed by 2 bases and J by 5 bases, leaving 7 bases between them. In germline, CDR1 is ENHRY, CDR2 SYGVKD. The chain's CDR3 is CAISEGANNSPLHF. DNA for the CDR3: TGTGCCATCAGTGAGGGGGCTAATAATTCACCCCTCCACTTT.

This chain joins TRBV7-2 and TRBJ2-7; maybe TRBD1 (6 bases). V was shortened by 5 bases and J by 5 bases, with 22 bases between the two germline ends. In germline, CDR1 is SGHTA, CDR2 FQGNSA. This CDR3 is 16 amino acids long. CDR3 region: CASSQTTGYPVNEQYF. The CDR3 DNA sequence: TGTGCCAGCAGCCAAACCACAGGGTACCCTGTCAACGAGCAGTACTTC.

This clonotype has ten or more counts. The CDR3 DNA is TGTGCCAGCAGCCCAGCGGGAAATCCTGAAGCTTTCTTT. Encoded protein: CASSPAGNPEAFF. The chain uses TRBV9 and TRBJ1-1, with D unclear. The CDR3 runs 13 residues. Germline loops: CDR1 SGDLS, CDR2 YYNGEE. V lost 4 bases and J lost 6, with 13 bases in between.

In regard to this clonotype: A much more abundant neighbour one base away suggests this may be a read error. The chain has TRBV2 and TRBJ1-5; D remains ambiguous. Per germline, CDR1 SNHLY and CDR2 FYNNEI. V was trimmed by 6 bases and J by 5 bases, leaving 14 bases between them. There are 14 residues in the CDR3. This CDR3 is CASSDFQGDQPQHF. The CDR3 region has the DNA TGTGCCAGCAGCGACTTCCAAGGCGATCAGCCCCAGCATTTT.

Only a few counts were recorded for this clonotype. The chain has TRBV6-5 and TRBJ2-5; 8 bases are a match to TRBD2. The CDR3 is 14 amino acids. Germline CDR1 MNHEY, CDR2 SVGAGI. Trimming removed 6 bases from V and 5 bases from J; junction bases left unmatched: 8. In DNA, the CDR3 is TGTGCCAGCAGGGAACGGGAGGGCCGGGAGACCCAGTACTTC. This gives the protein CASREREGRETQYF.

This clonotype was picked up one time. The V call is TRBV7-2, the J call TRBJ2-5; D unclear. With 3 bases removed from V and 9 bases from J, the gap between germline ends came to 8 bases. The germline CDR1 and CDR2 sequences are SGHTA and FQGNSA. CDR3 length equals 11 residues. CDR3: CASSFGEAQYF. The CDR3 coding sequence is TGTGCCAGCAGCTTTGGCGAGGCCCAGTACTTC.

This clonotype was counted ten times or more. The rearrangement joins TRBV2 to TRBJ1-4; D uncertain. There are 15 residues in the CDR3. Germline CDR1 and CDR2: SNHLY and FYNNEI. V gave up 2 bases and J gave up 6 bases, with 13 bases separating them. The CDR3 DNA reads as TGTGCCAGCAGTGAAACAAGGGCGGCAGATGAAAAACTGTTTTTT. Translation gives CASSETRAADEKLFF. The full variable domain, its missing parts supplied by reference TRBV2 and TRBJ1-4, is EPEVTQTPSHQVTQMGQEVILRCVPISNHLYFYWYRQILGQKVEFLVSFYNNEISEKSEIFDDQFSVERPDGSNFTLKIRSTKLEDSAMYFCASSETRAADEKLFFGSGTQLSVL.

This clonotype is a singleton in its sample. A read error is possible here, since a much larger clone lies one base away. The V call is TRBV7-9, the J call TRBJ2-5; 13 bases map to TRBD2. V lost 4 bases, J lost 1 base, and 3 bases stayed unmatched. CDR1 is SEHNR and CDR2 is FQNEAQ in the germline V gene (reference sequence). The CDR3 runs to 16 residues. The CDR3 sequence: CASSSTSGGCQETQYF. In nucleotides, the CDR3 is TGTGCCAGCAGCTCGACTAGCGGGGGGTGCCAAGAGACCCAGTACTTC.

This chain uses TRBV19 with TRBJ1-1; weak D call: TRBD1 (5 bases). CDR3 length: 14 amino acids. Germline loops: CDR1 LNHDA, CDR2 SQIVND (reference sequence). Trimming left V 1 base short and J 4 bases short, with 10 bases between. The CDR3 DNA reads TGTGCCAGTAGTATAGTGGGGGTCGCCACTGAAGCTTTCTTT. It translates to CASSIVGVATEAFF.

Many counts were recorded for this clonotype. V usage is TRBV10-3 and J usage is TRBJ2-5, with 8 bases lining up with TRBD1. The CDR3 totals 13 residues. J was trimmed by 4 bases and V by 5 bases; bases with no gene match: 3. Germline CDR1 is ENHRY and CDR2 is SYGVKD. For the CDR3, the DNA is TGTGCCATCAGTCCGGACAGGGCAGAGACCCAGTACTTC. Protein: CAISPDRAETQYF.

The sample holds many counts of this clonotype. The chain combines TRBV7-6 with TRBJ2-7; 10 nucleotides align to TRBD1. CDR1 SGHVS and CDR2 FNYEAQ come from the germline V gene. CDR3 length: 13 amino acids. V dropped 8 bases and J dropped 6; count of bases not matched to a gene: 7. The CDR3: CASSGTGEGEQYF. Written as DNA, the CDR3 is TGTGCCAGCTCCGGGACAGGGGAGGGCGAGCAGTACTTC.

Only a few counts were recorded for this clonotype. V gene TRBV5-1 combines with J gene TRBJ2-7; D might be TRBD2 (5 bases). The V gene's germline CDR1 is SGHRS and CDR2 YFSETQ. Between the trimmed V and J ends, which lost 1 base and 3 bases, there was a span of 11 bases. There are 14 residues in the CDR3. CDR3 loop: CASSLNSDSYEQYF. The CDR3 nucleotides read TGCGCCAGCAGCTTGAATAGCGATAGCTACGAGCAGTACTTC.

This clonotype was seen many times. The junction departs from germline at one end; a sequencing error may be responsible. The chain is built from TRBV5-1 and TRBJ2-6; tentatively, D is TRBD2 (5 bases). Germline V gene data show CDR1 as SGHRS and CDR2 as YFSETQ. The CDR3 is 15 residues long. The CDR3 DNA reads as TGTGCCAGCAGCCTTACTAGCTCTGGGGCCAACGTCCTGACTTTC. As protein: CASSLTSSGANVLTF.

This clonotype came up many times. The CDR3 loop reads CASSVKGQGDGYTF. As DNA, the CDR3 is TGCGCCAGCTCTGTAAAAGGACAGGGGGATGGCTACACCTTC. The rearrangement joins TRBV5-1 to TRBJ1-2, with TRBD1 matching 10 bases. This CDR3 is built from 14 residues. The germline V gene encodes CDR1 SGHRS and CDR2 YFSETQ. V shed 7 bases, J shed 6 bases, and the junction held 9 bases outside the gene matches.

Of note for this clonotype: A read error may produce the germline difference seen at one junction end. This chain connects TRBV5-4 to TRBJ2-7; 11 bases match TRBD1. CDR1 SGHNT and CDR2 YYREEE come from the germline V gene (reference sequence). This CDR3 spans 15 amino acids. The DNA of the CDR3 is TGTGACAGCAGCACCTGGACAGGGGGCCAGGACGAGCAGTACTTC. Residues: CDSSTWTGGQDEQYF. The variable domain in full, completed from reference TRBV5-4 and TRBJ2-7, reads ETGVTQSPTHLIKTRGQQVTLRCSSQSGHNTVSWYQQALGQGPQFIFQYYREEENGRGNFPPRFSGLQFPNYSSELNVNALELDDSALYLCDSSTWTGGQDEQYFGPGTRLTVT.

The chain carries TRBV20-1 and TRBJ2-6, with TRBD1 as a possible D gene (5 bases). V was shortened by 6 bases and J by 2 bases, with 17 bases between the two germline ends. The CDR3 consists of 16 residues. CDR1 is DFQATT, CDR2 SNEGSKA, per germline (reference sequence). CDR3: CSASRAVDPGANVLTF. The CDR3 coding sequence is TGCAGTGCCAGCAGGGCTGTAGACCCTGGGGCCAACGTCCTGACTTTC.

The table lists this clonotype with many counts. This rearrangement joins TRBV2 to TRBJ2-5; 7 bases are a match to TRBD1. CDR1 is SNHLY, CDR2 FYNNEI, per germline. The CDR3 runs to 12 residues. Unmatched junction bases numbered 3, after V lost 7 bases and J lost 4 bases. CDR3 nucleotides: TGTGCCAGCATAGCAGGGGGAGAGACCCAGTACTTC. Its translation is CASIAGGETQYF.

The CDR3 region has the DNA TGTGCCACCAGCAGAGGGCCCGAGGAAGGGAAAGAGACCCAGTACTTC. Amino acid sequence: CATSRGPEEGKETQYF. This chain links TRBV15 with TRBJ2-5, with D hard to call. From germline, CDR1 is LNHNV and CDR2 YYDKDF (reference sequence). The CDR3 is 16 amino acids. Trimming removed 1 base from V and 3 bases from J, with 15 bases in between.

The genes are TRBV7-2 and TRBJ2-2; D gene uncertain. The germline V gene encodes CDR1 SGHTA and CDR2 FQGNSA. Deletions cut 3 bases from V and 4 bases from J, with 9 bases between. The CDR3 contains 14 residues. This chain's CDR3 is CASSFNKVTGELFF. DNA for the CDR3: TGTGCCAGCAGCTTCAACAAGGTCACCGGGGAGCTGTTTTTT.

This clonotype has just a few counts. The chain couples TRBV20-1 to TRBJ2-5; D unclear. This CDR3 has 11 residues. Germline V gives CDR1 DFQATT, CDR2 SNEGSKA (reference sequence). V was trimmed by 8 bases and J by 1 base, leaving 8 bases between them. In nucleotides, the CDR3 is TGCAGTAGACGTTTCCAAGAGACCCAGTACTTC. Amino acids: CSRRFQETQYF.

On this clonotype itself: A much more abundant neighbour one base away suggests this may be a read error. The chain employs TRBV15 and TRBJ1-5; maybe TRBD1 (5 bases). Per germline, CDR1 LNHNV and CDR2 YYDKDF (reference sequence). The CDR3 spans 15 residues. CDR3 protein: CATGRERGSNQPQHF. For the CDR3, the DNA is TGTGCCACCGGCAGAGAAAGGGGTAGCAATCAGCCCCAGCATTTT. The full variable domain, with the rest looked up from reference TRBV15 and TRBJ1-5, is DAMVIQNPRYQVTQFGKPVTLSCSQTLNHNVMYWYQQKSSQAPKLLFHYYDKDFNNEADTPDNFQSRRPNTSFCFLDIRSPGLGDTAMYLCATGRERGSNQPQHFGDGTRLSIL.